These 18 T cell receptor beta chains originate from one sample sequenced in a study of blood T cells in healthy people across ages. A second PCR, run for roughly 6 to 11 cycles, used a sample-barcoded 5' primer plus a J-beta primer mix. Each CDR3 protein is one row after TCRdb ran MiXCR on the 5' RACE reads. The sample includes some 670,000 distinct CDR3 sequences, 52% of them seen just once. Input material: blood. Receptors were obtained from a woman older than 75 in good health.

The chain recombines TRBV4-1 with TRBJ2-7; 8 positions match TRBD2. Germline V gene sequence: CDR1 MGHRA, CDR2 YSYEKL. The CDR3 runs 17 residues. V was clipped by 4 bases and J by 7 bases; unmatched bases: 18. The CDR3 protein is CASSRSPIAGPQNEQYF. The CDR3, as DNA: TGCGCCAGCAGCCGCAGCCCTATAGCGGGGCCCCAGAATGAGCAGTACTTC.

The sample holds many counts of this clonotype. The V and J genes are TRBV12-3 or TRBV12-4 and TRBJ2-2; TRBD1 aligns across 8 bases. This CDR3 is built from 13 residues. V gave up 10 bases and J gave up 5 bases; unmatched junction bases: 6. Here the CDR3 DNA reads TGTGCCACCCAGGACAGGGAGACCGGGGAGCTGTTTTTT. Protein: CATQDRETGELFF.

This chain uses TRBV29-1 with TRBJ2-5, with D perhaps matching TRBD2 (5 bases). CDR1 and CDR2 from the germline V gene are SQVTM and ANQGSEA. CDR3 length: 13 amino acids. The V end lost 4 bases, the J end lost 3 bases, and 12 bases lay between the germline ends. CDR3 protein: CSVATSGEETQYF. CDR3 nucleotide sequence: TGCAGCGTTGCAACGTCCGGGGAAGAGACCCAGTACTTC.

The sample holds many counts of this clonotype. This rearrangement joins TRBV29-1 to TRBJ2-3; 10 bases map to TRBD2. Germline V gives CDR1 SQVTM, CDR2 ANQGSEA. There are 16 residues in the CDR3. Trimming removed 4 bases from V and 1 base from J; junction bases left unmatched: 8. CDR3 in amino acids: CSVVSSGGPGTDTQYF. The CDR3 DNA is TGCAGCGTTGTTTCTAGCGGGGGTCCCGGCACAGATACGCAGTATTTT.

The CDR3 DNA sequence: TGCGCCAGCAGCCAACACAGGGGCCCGAACACTGAAGCTTTCTTT. Residues: CASSQHRGPNTEAFF. The rearrangement joins TRBV4-1 to TRBJ1-1, with 7 positions matching TRBD1. The V segment lost 2 bases and the J segment 1 base; nucleotides outside the gene matches: 4. Germline V gives CDR1 MGHRA, CDR2 YSYEKL. There are 15 residues in the CDR3.

This chain uses TRBV4-3 with TRBJ2-1; D gene unclear. V was pared by 1 base and J by 9 bases, with 13 bases between. CDR1 is LGHNA and CDR2 is YSLEER in the germline V gene. The CDR3 covers 14 residues. The CDR3 reads CASSQAAEMSEQFF. CDR3 in DNA: TGCGCCAGCAGCCAAGCGGCGGAGATGAGTGAGCAGTTCTTC.

The gene calls are TRBV24-1 and TRBJ2-3; 7 bases map to TRBD2. CDR3 size: 17 residues. V gave up 3 bases and J gave up 2 bases; unmatched junction bases: 10. The germline gives CDR1 KGHDR, CDR2 SFDVKD. Here the CDR3 DNA reads TGTGCCACCAGTGATCCCAGCAAAGCGGGGCACACAGATACGCAGTATTTT. Encoded protein: CATSDPSKAGHTDTQYF.

Notes on this clonotype: This clone may be a read error of a much larger clone one base away. The chain links TRBV2 to TRBJ2-1; either TRBD1 or TRBD2 may fit D (5 bases each). Germline V lookup: CDR1 SNHLY, CDR2 FYNNEI. The V end lost 5 bases, the J end lost 6 bases, and 11 bases lay between the germline ends. The CDR3 runs to 13 residues. The chain's CDR3 is CASSRDHSNEQFF. CDR3 sequence (DNA): TGTGCCAGCAGTAGGGACCACAGCAATGAGCAGTTCTTC.

For the CDR3, the DNA is TGTGCCAGCGATAGCACAGGGTCGGGTGCCGGGGAGCTGTTTTTT. It specifies CASDSTGSGAGELFF. The chain couples TRBV2 to TRBJ2-2, with a weak D call TRBD1 (6 bases). The germline V and J ends were trimmed by 8 bases and 6 bases, with 19 bases remaining between them. Germline V gives CDR1 SNHLY, CDR2 FYNNEI. The CDR3 is 15 residues long.

The chain's CDR3 is CSVVDRRGGGTQYF. The DNA for the CDR3 is TGCAGCGTTGTAGATAGGCGGGGGGGCGGGACCCAGTACTTC. This chain links TRBV29-1 with TRBJ2-5; TRBD2 agrees at 9 bases. This CDR3 is 14 amino acids long. Germline V lookup: CDR1 SQVTM, CDR2 ANQGSEA. V shed 4 bases, J shed 7 bases, and the junction held 10 bases outside the gene matches. The whole variable domain, remainder taken from reference TRBV29-1 and TRBJ2-5, is SAVISQKPSRDICQRGTSLTIQCQVDSQVTMMFWYRQQPGQSLTLIATANQGSEATYESGFVIDKFPISRPNLTFSTLTVSNMSPEDSSIYLCSVVDRRGGGTQYFGPGTRLLVL.

This clonotype was detected ten times or more. This sequence joins TRBV29-1 and TRBJ1-1; the D gene is possibly TRBD1 (6 bases). CDR1 and CDR2 (germline): SQVTM, ANQGSEA. The germline V and J ends were trimmed by 3 bases and 1 base, with 9 bases remaining between them. This CDR3 region has 13 residues. The CDR3 reads CSVDQGPNTEAFF. The CDR3 DNA is TGCAGCGTTGATCAGGGGCCGAACACTGAAGCTTTCTTT.

This clonotype was seen at least ten times. V usage is TRBV5-1 and J usage is TRBJ2-1; TRBD2 matches at 7 bases. Germline assignment: CDR1 SGHRS and CDR2 YFSETQ. Germline trimming cut 5 bases from V and 2 bases from J; bases unmatched to any gene: 7. The CDR3 has 15 amino acids. In DNA, the CDR3 is TGCGCCAGCAGGGGGGGAGGGGCCCCCTACAATGAGCAGTTCTTC. Amino acids: CASRGGGAPYNEQFF.

This clonotype showed up just a few times. CDR3 residues: CSAGRLNEKLFF. The CDR3 coding sequence is TGCAGTGCTGGGCGATTAAATGAAAAACTGTTTTTT. The chain employs TRBV20-1 and TRBJ1-4, with D unresolved. The CDR3 consists of 12 residues. The ends were cut back, 5 bases at V and 5 bases at J, with 9 bases in the middle. Germline CDR1 is DFQATT and CDR2 is SNEGSKA (reference sequence).

This clonotype was seen ten or more times. CDR3 residues: CASGQNYGYTF. The CDR3 bases are TGCGCCAGCGGACAGAACTATGGCTACACCTTC. The V and J genes are TRBV10-2 and TRBJ1-2, with D possibly being TRBD1 (6 bases). This CDR3 has 11 amino acids. Trimming pared 8 bases from V and 2 bases from J, leaving 6 bases between. CDR1 and CDR2 (germline): WSHSY, SAAADI.

This sequence joins TRBV6-5 and TRBJ1-1, with 9 bases matching TRBD1. Germline CDR1 MNHEY, CDR2 SVGAGI. This CDR3 region has 16 residues. V was pared by 1 base and J by 1 base, with 4 bases of the junction left unmatched. CDR3: CASSYWGQGKNTEAFF. In DNA form, the CDR3 reads TGTGCCAGCAGTTACTGGGGACAGGGAAAGAACACTGAAGCTTTCTTT.

This chain links TRBV20-1 with TRBJ1-6; D may be TRBD1 (5 bases). V lost 6 bases and J 5 bases, leaving 14 bases between the germline ends. From germline, CDR1 is DFQATT and CDR2 SNEGSKA (reference sequence). The CDR3 has 14 amino acids. CDR3 sequence reads: CSAQRGLDNSPLHF. CDR3 nucleotide sequence: TGCAGTGCGCAAAGGGGTTTGGATAATTCACCCCTCCACTTT.

Comments on this clonotype: A much bigger clone sits one base away, suggesting this may be a read error. The V and J genes are TRBV29-1 and TRBJ2-7; no reliable D call. V was trimmed by 4 bases and J by 7 bases, leaving 20 bases between them. This CDR3 contains 14 residues. Per the germline V gene, CDR1 is SQVTM and CDR2 is ANQGSEA. The CDR3, as DNA: TGCAGCGTTGCCGAATCTGGTAGTACCCATGAGCAGTACTTC. Amino acids: CSVAESGSTHEQYF.

Comment on this clonotype: Possible read error: a much larger clone is one base away. This chain links TRBV29-1 with TRBJ2-7, with TRBD2 matching over 8 bases. The CDR3 has 15 amino acids. V shed 6 bases and J 2 bases; nucleotides not matched to a gene: 12. CDR1 and CDR2 from the germline V gene are SQVTM and ANQGSEA. This CDR3 reads CSVRGLAGFAYEQYF. The CDR3, as DNA: TGCAGCGTCCGCGGGCTAGCGGGTTTCGCCTACGAGCAGTACTTC.